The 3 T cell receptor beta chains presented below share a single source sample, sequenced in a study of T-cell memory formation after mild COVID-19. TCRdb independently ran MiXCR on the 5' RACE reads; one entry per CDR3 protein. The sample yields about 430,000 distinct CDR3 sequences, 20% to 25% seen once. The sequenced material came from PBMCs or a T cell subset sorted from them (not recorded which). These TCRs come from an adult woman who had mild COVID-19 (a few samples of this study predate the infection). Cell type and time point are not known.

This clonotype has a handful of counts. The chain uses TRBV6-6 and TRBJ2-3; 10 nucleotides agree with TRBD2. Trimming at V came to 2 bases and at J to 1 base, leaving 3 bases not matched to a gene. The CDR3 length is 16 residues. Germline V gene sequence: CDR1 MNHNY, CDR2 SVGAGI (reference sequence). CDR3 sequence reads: CASSYRAGGGTDTQYF. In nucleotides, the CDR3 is TGTGCCAGCAGTTACAGAGCGGGAGGGGGCACAGATACGCAGTATTTT.

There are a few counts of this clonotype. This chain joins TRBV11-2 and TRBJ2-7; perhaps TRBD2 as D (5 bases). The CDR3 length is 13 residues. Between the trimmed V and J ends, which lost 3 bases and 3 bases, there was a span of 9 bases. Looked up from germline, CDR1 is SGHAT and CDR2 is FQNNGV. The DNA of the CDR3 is TGTGCCAGCAGCTTCGGGATTAACTACGAGCAGTACTTC. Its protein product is CASSFGINYEQYF.

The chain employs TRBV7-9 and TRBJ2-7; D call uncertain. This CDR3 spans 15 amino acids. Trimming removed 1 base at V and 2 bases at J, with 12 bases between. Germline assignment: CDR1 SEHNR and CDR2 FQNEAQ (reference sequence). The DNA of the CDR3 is TGTGCCAGCAGCTTAGTAGGTGAAGGTACCTACGAGCAGTACTTC. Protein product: CASSLVGEGTYEQYF.